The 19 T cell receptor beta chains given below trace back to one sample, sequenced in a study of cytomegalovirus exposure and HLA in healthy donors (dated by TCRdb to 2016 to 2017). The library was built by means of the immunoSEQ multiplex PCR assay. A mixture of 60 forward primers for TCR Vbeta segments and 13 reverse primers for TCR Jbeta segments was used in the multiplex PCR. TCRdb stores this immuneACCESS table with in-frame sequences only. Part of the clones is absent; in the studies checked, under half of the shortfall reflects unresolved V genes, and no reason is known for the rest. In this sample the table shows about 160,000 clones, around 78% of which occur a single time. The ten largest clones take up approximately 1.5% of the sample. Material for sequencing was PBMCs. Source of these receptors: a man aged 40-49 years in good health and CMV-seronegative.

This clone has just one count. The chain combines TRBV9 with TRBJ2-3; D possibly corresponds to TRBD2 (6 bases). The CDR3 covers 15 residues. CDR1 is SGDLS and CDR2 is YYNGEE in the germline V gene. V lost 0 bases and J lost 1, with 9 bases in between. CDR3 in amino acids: CASSVAGSGTDTQYF. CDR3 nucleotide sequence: TGTGCCAGCAGCGTAGCCGGGAGCGGCACAGATACGCAGTATTTT.

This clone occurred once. The CDR3 region is CSVEPGVNEQFF. In nucleotides, the CDR3 is TGCAGCGTTGAGCCAGGGGTCAATGAGCAGTTCTTC. This chain connects TRBV29-1 to TRBJ2-1; possibly TRBD1 for D (6 bases). With 3 bases removed from V and 6 bases from J, the gap between germline ends came to 9 bases. Germline lookup yields CDR1 SQVTM and CDR2 ANQGSEA. The CDR3 covers 12 residues.

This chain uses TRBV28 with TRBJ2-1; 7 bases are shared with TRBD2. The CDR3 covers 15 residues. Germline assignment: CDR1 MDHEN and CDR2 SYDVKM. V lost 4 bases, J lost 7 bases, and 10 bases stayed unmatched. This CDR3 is CASSSLAEVGNEQFF. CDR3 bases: TGTGCCAGCAGTTCTCTAGCGGAGGTGGGTAATGAGCAGTTCTTC. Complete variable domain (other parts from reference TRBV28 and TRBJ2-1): DVKVTQSSRYLVKRTGEKVFLECVQDMDHENMFWYRQDPGLGLRLIYFSYDVKMKEKGDIPEGYSVSREKKERFSLILESASTNQTSMYLCASSSLAEVGNEQFFGPGTRLTVL.

The CDR3, as DNA: TGCAGCGTTGAAGCCCGGACAGCTAACTATGGCTACACCTTC. Its translation: CSVEARTANYGYTF. The chain links TRBV29-1 to TRBJ1-2; maybe TRBD1 (6 bases). With 1 base removed from V and 0 bases from J, the gap between germline ends came to 9 bases. The CDR3 length is 14 residues. Germline V gives CDR1 SQVTM, CDR2 ANQGSEA.

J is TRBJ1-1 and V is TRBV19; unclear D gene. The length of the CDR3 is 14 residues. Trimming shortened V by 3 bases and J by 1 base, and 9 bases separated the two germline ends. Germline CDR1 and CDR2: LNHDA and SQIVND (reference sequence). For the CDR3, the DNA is TGTGCCAGTAGTATTCAGCGAGGGAACACTGAAGCTTTCTTT. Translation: CASSIQRGNTEAFF.

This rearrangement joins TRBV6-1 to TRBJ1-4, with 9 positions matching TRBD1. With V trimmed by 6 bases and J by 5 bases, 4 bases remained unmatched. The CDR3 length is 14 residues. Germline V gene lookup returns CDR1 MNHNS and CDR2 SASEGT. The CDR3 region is CASRAGTGNEKLFF. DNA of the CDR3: TGTGCCAGCAGAGCCGGGACAGGGAATGAAAAACTGTTTTTT.

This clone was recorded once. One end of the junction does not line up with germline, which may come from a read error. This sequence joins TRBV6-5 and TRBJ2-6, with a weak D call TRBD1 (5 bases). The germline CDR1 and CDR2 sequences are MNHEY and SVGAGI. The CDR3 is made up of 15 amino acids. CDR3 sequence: CASSYENSGANGLTF. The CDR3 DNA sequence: TGTGCCAGCAGTTATGAGAACTCTGGGGCCAACGGCCTGACTTTC.

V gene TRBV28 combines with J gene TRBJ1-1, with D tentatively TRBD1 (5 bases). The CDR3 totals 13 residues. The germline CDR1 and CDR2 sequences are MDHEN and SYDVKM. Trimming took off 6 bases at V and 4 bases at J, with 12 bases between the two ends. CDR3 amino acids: CASRRGGGTEAFF. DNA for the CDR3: TGTGCCAGCAGAAGGGGCGGGGGCACTGAAGCTTTCTTT.

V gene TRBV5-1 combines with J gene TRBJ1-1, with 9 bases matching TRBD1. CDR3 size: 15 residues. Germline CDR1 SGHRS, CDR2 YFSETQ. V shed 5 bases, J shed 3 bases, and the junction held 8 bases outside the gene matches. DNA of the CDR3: TGCGCCAGCAGGAAAGTGACAGGGGGAGACACTGAAGCTTTCTTT. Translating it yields CASRKVTGGDTEAFF.

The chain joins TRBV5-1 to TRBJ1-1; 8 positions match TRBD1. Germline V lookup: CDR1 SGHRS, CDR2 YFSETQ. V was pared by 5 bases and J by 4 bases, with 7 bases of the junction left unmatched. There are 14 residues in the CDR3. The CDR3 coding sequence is TGCGCCAGCAGGGGTCAGGGGGCGGCCACTGAAGCTTTCTTT. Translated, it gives CASRGQGAATEAFF. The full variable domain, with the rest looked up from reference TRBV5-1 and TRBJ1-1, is KAGVTQTPRYLIKTRGQQVTLSCSPISGHRSVSWYQQTPGQGLQFLFEYFSETQRNKGNFPGRFSGRQFSNSRSEMNVSTLELGDSALYLCASRGQGAATEAFFGQGTRLTVV.

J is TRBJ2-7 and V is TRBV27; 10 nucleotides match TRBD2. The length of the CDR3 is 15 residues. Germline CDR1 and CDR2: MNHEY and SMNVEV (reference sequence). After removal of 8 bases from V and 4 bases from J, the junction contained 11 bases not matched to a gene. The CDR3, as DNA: TGTGCCAGCTCACCCCTAGCGGGAGTATGGTACGAGCAGTACGTC. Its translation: CASSPLAGVWYEQYV.

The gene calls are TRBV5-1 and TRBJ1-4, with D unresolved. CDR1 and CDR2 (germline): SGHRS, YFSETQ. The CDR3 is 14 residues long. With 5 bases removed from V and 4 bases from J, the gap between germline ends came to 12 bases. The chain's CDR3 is CASREREFNEKLFF. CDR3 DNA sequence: TGCGCCAGCAGGGAAAGGGAGTTTAATGAAAAACTGTTTTTT.

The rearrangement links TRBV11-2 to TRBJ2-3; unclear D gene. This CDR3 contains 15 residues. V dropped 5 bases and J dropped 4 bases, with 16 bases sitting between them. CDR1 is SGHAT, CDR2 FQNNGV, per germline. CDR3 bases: TGTGCCAGCAGCCGCCCGACTCTGGCCCCAGATACGCAGTATTTT. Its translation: CASSRPTLAPDTQYF.

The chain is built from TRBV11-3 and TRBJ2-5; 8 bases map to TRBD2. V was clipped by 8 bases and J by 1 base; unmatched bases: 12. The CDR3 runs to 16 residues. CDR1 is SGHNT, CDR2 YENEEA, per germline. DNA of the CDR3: TGTGCCAGCTCTTTAGGCGGGAGGTCTCTCCAAGAGACCCAGTACTTC. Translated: CASSLGGRSLQETQYF.

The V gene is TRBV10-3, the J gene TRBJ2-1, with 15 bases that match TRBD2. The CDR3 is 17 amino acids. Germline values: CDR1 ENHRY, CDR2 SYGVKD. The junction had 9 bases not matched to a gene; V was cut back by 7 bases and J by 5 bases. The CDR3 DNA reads TGTGCCATCACCCCAGGGACTAGCGGGAGGCCTGACAATGAGCAGTTCTTC. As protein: CAITPGTSGRPDNEQFF.

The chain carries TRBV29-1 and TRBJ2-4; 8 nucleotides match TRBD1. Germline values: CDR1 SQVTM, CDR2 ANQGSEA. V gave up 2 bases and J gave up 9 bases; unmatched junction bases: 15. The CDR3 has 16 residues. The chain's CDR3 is CSVEKGRQGTRRIQYF. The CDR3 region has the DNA TGCAGCGTTGAAAAGGGGCGACAGGGGACCAGGCGCATTCAGTACTTC. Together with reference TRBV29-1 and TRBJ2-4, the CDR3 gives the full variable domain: SAVISQKPSRDICQRGTSLTIQCQVDSQVTMMFWYRQQPGQSLTLIATANQGSEATYESGFVIDKFPISRPNLTFSTLTVSNMSPEDSSIYLCSVEKGRQGTRRIQYFGAGTRLSVL.

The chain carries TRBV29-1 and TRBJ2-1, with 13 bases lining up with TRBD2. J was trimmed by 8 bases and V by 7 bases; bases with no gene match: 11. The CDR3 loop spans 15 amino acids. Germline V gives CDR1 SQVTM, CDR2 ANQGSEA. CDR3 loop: CSGTDTSGRDDEQFF. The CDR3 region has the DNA TGCAGCGGTACCGATACTAGCGGGAGGGACGATGAGCAGTTCTTC.

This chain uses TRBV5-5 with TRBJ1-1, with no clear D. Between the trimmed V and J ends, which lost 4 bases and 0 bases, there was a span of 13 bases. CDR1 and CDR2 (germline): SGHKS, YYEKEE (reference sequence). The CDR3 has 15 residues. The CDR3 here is CASSPRQVMNTEAFF. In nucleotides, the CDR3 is TGTGCCAGCAGCCCCCGGCAGGTAATGAACACTGAAGCTTTCTTT.

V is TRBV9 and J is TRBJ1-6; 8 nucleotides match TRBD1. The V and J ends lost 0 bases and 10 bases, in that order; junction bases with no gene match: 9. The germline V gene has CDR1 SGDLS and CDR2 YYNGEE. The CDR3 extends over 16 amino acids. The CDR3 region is CASSVDRTGLGSPLHF. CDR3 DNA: TGTGCCAGCAGCGTAGACAGGACAGGGCTAGGGTCACCCCTCCACTTT.